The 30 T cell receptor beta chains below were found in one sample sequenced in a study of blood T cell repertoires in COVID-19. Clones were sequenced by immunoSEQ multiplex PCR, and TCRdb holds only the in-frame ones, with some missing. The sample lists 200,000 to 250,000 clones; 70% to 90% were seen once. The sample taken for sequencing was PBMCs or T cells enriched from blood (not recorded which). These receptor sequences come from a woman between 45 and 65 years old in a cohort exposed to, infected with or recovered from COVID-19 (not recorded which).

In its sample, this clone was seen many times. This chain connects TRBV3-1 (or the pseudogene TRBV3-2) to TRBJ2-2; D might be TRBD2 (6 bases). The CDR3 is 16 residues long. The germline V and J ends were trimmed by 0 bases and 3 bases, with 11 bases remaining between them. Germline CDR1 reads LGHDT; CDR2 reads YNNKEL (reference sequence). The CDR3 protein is CASSQERGKYTGELFF. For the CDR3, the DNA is TGTGCCAGCAGCCAAGAGCGGGGCAAGTACACCGGGGAGCTGTTTTTT.

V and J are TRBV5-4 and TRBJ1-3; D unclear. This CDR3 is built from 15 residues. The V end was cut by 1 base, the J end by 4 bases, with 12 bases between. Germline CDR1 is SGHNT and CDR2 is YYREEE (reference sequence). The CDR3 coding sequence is TGTGCCAGCAGCTTGCCGGGTTCGAGAGGAAACACCATATATTTT. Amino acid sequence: CASSLPGSRGNTIYF. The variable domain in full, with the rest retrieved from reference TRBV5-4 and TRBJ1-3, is ETGVTQSPTHLIKTRGQQVTLRCSSQSGHNTVSWYQQALGQGPQFIFQYYREEENGRGNFPPRFSGLQFPNYSSELNVNALELDDSALYLCASSLPGSRGNTIYFGEGSWLTVV.

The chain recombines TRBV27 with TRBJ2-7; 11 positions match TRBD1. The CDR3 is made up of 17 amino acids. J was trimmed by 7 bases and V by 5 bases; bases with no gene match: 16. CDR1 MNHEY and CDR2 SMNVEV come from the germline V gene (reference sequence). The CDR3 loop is CASSNTGTGGAPSEQYF. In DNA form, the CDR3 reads TGTGCCAGCAGTAATACCGGGACAGGGGGAGCTCCTTCTGAGCAGTACTTC.

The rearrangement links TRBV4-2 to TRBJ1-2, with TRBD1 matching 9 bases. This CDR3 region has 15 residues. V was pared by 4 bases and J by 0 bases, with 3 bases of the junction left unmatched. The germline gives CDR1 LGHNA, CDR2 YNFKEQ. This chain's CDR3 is CASSPGQGPNYGYTF. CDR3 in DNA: TGTGCCAGCAGCCCGGGACAGGGCCCTAACTATGGCTACACCTTC.

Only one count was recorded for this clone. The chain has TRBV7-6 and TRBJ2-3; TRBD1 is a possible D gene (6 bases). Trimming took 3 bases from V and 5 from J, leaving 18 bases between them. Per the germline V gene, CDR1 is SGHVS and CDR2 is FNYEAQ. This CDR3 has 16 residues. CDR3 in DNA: TGTGCCAGCAGCTTCTCGGGACCCAGGGGTGTAGATACGCAGTATTTT. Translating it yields CASSFSGPRGVDTQYF.

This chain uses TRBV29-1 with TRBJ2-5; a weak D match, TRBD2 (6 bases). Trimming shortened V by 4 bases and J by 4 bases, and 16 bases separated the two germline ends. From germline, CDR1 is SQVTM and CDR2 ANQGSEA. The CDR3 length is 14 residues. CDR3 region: CSVAPTWRGETQYF. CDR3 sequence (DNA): TGCAGCGTTGCCCCAACCTGGCGGGGAGAGACCCAGTACTTC.

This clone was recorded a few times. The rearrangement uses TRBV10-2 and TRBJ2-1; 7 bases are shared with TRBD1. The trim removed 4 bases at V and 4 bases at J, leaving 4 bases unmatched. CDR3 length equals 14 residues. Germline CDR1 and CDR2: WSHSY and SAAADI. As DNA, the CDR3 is TGCGCCAGCAGTGGTATCAGGGGGTACAATGAGCAGTTCTTC. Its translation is CASSGIRGYNEQFF.

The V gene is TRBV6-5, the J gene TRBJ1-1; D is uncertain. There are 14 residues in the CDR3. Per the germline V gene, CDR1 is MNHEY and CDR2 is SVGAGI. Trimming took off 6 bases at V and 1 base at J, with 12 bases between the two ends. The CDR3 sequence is CASRLSPGNTEAFF. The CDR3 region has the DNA TGTGCCAGCAGACTAAGCCCTGGGAACACTGAAGCTTTCTTT.

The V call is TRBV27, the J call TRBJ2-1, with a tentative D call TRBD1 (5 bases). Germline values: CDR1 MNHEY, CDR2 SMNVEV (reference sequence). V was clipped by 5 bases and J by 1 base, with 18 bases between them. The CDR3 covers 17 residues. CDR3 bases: TGTGCCAGCAGTCCCCCCAGGGCCCAACTGTCCTACAATGAGCAGTTCTTC. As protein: CASSPPRAQLSYNEQFF.

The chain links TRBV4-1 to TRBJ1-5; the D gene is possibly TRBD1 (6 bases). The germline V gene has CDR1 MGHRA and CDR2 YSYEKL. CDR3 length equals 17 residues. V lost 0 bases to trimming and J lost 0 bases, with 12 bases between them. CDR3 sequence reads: CASSQEGGRASNQPQHF. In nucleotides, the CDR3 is TGCGCCAGCAGCCAAGAAGGGGGGAGGGCTAGCAATCAGCCCCAGCATTTT.

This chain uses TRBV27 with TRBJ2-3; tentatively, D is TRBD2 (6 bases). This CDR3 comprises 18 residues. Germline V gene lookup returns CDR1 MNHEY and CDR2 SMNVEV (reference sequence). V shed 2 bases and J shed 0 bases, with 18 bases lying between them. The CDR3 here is CASSLMVSGDLSTDTQYF. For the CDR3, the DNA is TGTGCCAGCAGTTTAATGGTTTCGGGGGACTTAAGCACAGATACGCAGTATTTT.

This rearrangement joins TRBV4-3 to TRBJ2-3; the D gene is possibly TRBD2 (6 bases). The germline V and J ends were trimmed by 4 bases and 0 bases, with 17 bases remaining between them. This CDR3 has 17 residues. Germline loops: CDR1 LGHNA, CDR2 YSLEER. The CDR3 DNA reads TGCGCCAGCAGCCCAACCTATCGCGGGGCTAGCACAGATACGCAGTATTTT. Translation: CASSPTYRGASTDTQYF.

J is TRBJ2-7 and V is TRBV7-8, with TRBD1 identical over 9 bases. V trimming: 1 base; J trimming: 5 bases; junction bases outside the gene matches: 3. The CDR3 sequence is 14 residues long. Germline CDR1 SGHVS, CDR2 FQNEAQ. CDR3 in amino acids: CASSLVRTGDEQYF. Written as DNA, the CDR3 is TGTGCCAGCAGCTTAGTTAGGACAGGGGACGAGCAGTACTTC. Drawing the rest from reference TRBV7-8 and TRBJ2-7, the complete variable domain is GAGVSQSPRYKVAKRGQDVALRCDPISGHVSLFWYQQALGQGPEFLTYFQNEAQLDKSGLPSDRFFAERPEGSVSTLKIQRTQQEDSAVYLCASSLVRTGDEQYFGPGTRLTVT.

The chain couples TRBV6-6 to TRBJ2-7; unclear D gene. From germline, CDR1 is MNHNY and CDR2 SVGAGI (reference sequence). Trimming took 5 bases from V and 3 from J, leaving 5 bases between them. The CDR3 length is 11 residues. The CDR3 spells CASSDNYEQYF. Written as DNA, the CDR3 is TGTGCCAGCAGTGACAACTACGAGCAGTACTTC.

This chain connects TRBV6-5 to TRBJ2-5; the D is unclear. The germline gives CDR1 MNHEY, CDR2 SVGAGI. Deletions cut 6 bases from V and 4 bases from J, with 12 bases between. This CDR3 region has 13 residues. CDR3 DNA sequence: TGTGCCAGCAGGGGCGTGTTCGGAGAGACCCAGTACTTC. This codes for CASRGVFGETQYF.

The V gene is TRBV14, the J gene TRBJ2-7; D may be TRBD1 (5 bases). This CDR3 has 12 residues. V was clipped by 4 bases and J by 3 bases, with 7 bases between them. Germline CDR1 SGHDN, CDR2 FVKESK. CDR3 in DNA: TGTGCCAGCAGCCCAGGGTACTACGAGCAGTACTTC. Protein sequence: CASSPGYYEQYF.

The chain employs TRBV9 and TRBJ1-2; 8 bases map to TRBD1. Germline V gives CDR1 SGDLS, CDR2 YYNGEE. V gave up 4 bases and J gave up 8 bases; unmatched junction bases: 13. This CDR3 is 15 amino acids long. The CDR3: CASSFRTGSGFGYTF. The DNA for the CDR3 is TGTGCCAGCAGCTTCCGGACAGGGTCGGGTTTCGGCTACACCTTC.

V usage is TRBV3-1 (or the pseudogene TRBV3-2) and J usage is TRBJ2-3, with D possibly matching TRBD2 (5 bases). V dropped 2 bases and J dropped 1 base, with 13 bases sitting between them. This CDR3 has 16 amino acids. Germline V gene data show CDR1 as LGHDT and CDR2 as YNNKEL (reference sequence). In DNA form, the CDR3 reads TGTGCCAGCAGCCAAAACCTAGCAGCAGGCACAGATACGCAGTATTTT. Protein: CASSQNLAAGTDTQYF.

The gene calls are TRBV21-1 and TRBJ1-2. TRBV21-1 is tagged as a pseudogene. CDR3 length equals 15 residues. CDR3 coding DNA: TGTGCCAGCAGAGCGGGACCGTGCTATACCTATGGCTACACCTTC. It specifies CASRAGPCYTYGYTF.

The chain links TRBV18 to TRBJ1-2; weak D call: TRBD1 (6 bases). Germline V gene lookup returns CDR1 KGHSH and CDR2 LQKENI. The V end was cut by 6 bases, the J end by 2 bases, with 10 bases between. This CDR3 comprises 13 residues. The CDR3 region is CASSGTTNYGYTF. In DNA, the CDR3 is TGTGCCAGCTCGGGGACAACCAACTATGGCTACACCTTC. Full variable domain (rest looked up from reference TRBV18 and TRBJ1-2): NAGVMQNPRHLVRRRGQEARLRCSPMKGHSHVYWYRQLPEEGLKFMVYLQKENIIDESGMPKERFSAEFPKEGPSILRIQQVVRGDSAAYFCASSGTTNYGYTFGSGTRLTVV.

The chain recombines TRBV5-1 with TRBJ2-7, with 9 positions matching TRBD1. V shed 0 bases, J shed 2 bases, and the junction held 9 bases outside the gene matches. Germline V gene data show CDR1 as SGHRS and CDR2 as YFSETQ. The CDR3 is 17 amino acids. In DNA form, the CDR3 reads TGCGCCAGCAGCTTGGGAGGGAACAGGGGGCTACCCTACGAGCAGTACTTC. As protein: CASSLGGNRGLPYEQYF.

The CDR3 DNA sequence: TGCGCCAGCAGCTTGGGGGACAGGGGCAGCACCGGGGAGCTGTTTTTT. Protein sequence: CASSLGDRGSTGELFF. This chain joins TRBV5-1 and TRBJ2-2, with 10 nucleotides matching TRBD1. V was clipped by 0 bases and J by 4 bases; unmatched bases: 3. The germline V gene has CDR1 SGHRS and CDR2 YFSETQ. The length of the CDR3 is 16 residues.

The CDR3 DNA sequence: TGTGCCAGCAGCTTAATGGGGGGGCTTACGACAGATACGCAGTATTTT. This gives the protein CASSLMGGLTTDTQYF. The chain recombines TRBV7-9 with TRBJ2-3, with D perhaps matching TRBD2 (7 bases). There are 16 residues in the CDR3. V was pared by 2 bases and J by 3 bases, with 15 bases between. Germline CDR1 is SEHNR and CDR2 is FQNEAQ (reference sequence).

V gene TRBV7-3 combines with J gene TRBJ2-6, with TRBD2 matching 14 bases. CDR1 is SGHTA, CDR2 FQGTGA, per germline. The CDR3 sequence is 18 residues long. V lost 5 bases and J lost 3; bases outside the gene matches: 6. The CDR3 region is CASSAPGLAGVGANVLTF. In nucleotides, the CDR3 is TGTGCCAGCAGCGCTCCGGGACTAGCGGGGGTTGGGGCCAACGTCCTGACTTTC.

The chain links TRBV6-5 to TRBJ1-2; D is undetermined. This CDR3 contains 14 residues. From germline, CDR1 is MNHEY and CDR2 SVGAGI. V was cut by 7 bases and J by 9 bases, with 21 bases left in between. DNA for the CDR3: TGTGCCAGCACCCCTCGGAGGTCCGAGGGTAGCTACACCTTC. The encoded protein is CASTPRRSEGSYTF.

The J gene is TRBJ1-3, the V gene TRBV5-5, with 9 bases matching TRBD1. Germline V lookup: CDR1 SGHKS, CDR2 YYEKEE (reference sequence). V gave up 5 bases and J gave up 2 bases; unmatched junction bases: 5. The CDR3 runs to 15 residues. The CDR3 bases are TGTGCCAGCAGTCGACAGGGGGGAGCTGGAAACACCATATATTTT. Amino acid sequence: CASSRQGGAGNTIYF. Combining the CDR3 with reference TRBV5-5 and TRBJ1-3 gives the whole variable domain DAGVTQSPTHLIKTRGQQVTLRCSPISGHKSVSWYQQVLGQGPQFIFQYYEKEERGRGNFPDRFSARQFPNYSSELNVNALLLGDSALYLCASSRQGGAGNTIYFGEGSWLTVV.

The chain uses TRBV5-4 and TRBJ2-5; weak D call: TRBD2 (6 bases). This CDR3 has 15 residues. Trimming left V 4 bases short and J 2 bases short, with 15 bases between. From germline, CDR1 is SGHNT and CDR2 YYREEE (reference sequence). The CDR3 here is CASSAAGGKQETQYF. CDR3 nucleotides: TGTGCCAGCAGCGCCGCCGGGGGAAAACAAGAGACCCAGTACTTC.

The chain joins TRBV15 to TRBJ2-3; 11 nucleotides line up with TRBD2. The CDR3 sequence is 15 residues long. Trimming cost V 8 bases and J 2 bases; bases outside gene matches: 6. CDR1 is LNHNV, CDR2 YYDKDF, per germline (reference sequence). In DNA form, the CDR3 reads TGTGCCACCGCCCTAGCGGGGGGACCCACAGATACGCAGTATTTT. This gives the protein CATALAGGPTDTQYF.

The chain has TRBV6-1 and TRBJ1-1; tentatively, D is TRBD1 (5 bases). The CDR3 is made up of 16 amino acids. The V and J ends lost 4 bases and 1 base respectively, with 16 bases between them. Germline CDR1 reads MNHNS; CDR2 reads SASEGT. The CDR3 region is CASSVRPGLQNTEAFF. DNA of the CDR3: TGTGCCAGCAGTGTCAGACCGGGACTCCAGAACACTGAAGCTTTCTTT.

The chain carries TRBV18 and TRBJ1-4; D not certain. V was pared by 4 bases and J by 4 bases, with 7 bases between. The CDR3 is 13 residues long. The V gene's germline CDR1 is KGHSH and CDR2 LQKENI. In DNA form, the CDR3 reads TGTGCCAGCTCACAGCAACTTAATGAAAAACTGTTTTTT. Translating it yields CASSQQLNEKLFF.